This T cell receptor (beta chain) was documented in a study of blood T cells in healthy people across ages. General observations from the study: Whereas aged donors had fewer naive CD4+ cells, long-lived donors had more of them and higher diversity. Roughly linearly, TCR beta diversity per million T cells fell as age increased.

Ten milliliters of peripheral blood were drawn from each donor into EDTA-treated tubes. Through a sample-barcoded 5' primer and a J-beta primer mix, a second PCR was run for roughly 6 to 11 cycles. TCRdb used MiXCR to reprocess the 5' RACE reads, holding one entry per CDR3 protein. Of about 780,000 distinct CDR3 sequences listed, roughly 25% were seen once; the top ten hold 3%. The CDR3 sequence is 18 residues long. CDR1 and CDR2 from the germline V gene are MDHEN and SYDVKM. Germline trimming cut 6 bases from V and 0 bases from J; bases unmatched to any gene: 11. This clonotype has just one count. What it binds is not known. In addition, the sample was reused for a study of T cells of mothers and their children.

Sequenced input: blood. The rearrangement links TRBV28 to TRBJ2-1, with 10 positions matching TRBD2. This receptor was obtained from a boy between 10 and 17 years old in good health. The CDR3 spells CASSPTSGFLSSYNEQFF. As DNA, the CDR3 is TGTGCCAGCAGCCCGACTAGCGGGTTCCTTAGCTCCTACAATGAGCAGTTCTTC.